This record covers a single T cell receptor beta chain. What antigen it recognizes has not been identified. No quality values exist for individual bases; no much larger clone is one base distant. Genomic DNA served as template for TCR beta VDJ combination and CDR3 sequence profiling. An Illumina HiSeq 2000 was used for TCR repertoire sequencing. For the original study's pipeline: Repertoire assessment relied on Simpson's diversity index, CDR3 size and DJ length profiles, and TRBV/TRBJ rearrangement plots. Whichever DNA sequence was most abundant in the deep sequencing data was defined as the immunodominant clone. CDR3 amino acid sequences were checked for sharing across subjects and were also compared against the VDJdb database and published repertoires. In-frame beta chains were kept once TCRdb had trimmed the public reads at Q25 with fastp and called clones with MiXCR. Every entry covers one CDR3 protein and lists the most common genes and DNA from its rows. It is TCRdb's table, rather than the study itself, that gives the V and J calls and clone size. This sample lists 200,000 or so distinct CDR3 sequences; 60% to 80% were detected once. The ten top clones hold about three fifths of the sample.

The entry originates in a study of CD8+CD57+ T cells in acquired aplastic anemia listed by TCRdb under 2018. Regarding the complete study: Extracted DNA from sorted CD4+ and CD8+ cells averaged around 3.3 ug, ranging from roughly 0.19 to 27.4 ug. CD8+CD57+ expansion was defined as a frequency above the mean frequency observed in healthy subjects.

V drops 6 bases and J drops 3 bases, leaving 9 bases in between. The CDR3 holds 12 amino acids from the cysteine to the phenylalanine. Left in the record is the CDR3 DNA by itself, 36 bases read in frame from the first base. CDR1 and CDR2 are drawn from the germline V gene: LGHNT, FRNRAP. The patients picked for sequencing were ones in whom flow cytometry had shown an expansion of CD8+CD57+ cells. Every patient had a diagnosis of severe acquired aplastic anemia based on International Study of Aplastic Anemia and Agranulocytosis and Camitta criteria. No patient had received any therapy when blood was sampled. The study deep-sequenced TCR repertoires of sorted CD4+ and CD8+ blood T cells from severe aplastic anemia patients and healthy subjects. In the USA, patient enrollment took place under clinicaltrials.gov protocols 00001620, 01623167, 00001397, 00071045, 00081523 and 00961064. Ficoll-Paque density gradient centrifugation was used to isolate peripheral blood mononuclear cells. Before DNA extraction, CD4+ and CD8+ T cells were sorted with FACS or magnetic beads.

The study at large found these results: Around 28 CD8+ CDR3 sequences were found to be shared between patients and controls, but these sequences appeared to be highly expressed in patients and within the immunodominant clones of the patients. CD8+ Simpson's diversity did not differ significantly between patients and healthy controls (P=0.060).

The sequenced material came from sorted CD4+, CD8+, or CD8+CD57+ T cells (not recorded which) from PBMCs. The clonotype was recovered from a human donor with aplastic anemia. The rearranged segments are TRBV12-5 and TRBJ2-7, with the identity of the D gene unclear. The nucleotide sequence reads as follows: TGTGCTAGTGGGGTAATCGACTACGAGCAGTACTTC. This gives the protein CASGVIDYEQYF.